Many counts were recorded for the clone carrying this T cell receptor (beta chain). Antigen specificity is unknown. The data belong to a study of T cell repertoires in cytomegalovirus infection. Study overall: Public TCR beta signature analysis indicated the presence of both CMV infection and matching HLA type. Study-level results: Accumulated public TCR beta family frequency recognized individuals carrying CMV together with the relevant HLA. Dominating the ex vivo response were TCR beta clonotypes that were CMV-specific and HLA-C-restricted.

TCRdb used MiXCR to reprocess the reads, holding one entry per CDR3 protein. Of 680,000 or so distinct CDR3 sequences listed, 35% are singletons. This CDR3 is built from 16 residues. J lost 5 bases, V lost 1 base, and 8 bases had no gene match. Germline values: CDR1 SGHTA, CDR2 FQGNSA. The TCR sequence derives from a human donor in good health (CMV status not recorded). Some clones in this sample may be carry-over from other donors' samples. Sequencing used PBMCs. J is TRBJ1-5 and V is TRBV7-2, with 7 bases lining up with TRBD1. DNA of the CDR3: TGTGCCAGCAGCTTAGATGGGGCCAGGGGGGATCAGCCCCAGCATTTT. Its translation is CASSLDGARGDQPQHF.